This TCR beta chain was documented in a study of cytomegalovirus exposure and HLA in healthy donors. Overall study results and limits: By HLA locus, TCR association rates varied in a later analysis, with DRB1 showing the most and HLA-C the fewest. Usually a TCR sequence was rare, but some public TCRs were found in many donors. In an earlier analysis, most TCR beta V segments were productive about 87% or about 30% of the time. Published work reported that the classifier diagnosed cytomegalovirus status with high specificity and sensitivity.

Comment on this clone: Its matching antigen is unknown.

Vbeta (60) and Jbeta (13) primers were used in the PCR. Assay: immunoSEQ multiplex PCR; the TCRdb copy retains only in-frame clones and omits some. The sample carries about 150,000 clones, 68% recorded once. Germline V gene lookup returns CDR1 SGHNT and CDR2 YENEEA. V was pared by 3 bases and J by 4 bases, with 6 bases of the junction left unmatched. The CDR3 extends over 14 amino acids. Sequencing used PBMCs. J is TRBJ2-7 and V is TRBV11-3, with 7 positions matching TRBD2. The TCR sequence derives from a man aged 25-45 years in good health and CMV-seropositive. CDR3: CASSLGGREYEQYF. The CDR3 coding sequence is TGTGCCAGCAGCTTGGGCGGGAGAGAATACGAGCAGTACTTC.